The clone carrying this T cell receptor beta chain was counted a single time. The length of the CDR3 is 19 residues. Germline V CDR1 and CDR2: ENHRY, SYGVKD. The V gene end was trimmed by 0 bases and the J gene end by 0 bases; junction bases not matched to a gene: 6. Data came from immunoSEQ multiplex PCR; TCRdb stores just in-frame clones and leaves some out. The sample holds 150,000 to 200,000 clones, roughly 80% seen once. This entry is derived from a study of blood T cell repertoires in COVID-19. The sample was peripheral blood. The sequence derives from a woman aged 70 to 79 with COVID-19, enrolled during active disease. The chain has TRBV10-3 and TRBJ2-5; 14 bases are shared with TRBD2. CDR3 bases: TGTGCCATCAGTGAGTCTTGGGGGACTAGCGGGAGACACCAAGAGACCCAGTACTTC. It codes for CAISESWGTSGRHQETQYF.